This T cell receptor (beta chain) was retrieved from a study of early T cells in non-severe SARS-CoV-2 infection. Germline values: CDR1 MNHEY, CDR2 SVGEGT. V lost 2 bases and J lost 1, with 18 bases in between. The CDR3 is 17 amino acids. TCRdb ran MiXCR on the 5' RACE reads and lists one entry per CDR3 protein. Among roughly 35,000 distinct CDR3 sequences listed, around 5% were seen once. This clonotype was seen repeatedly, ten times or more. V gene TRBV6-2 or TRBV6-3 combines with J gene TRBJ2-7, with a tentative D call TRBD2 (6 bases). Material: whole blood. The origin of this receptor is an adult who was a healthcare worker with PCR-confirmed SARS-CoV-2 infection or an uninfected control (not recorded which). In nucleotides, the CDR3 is TGTGCCAGCAGTTACGCTGGACTAAGATCGGGGTCCTACGAGCAGTACTTC. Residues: CASSYAGLRSGSYEQYF.